This T cell receptor (beta chain) was recovered during a study of beta chain features in type 1 diabetes. The isolated RNA, all of it, was reverse transcribed, so expressed TCRB transcripts were what got sequenced. TCRdb's copy holds only in-frame clones and misses some; the assay was immunoSEQ multiplex PCR. Among hundreds of thousands of clones listed, around 15% were seen once. Only a few counts were recorded for this clone. Its matching antigen is unknown. Germline V gene data show CDR1 as SGHRS and CDR2 as YFSETQ. Trimming cost V 0 bases and J 1 base; bases outside gene matches: 2. The CDR3 consists of 15 residues. General study points: TCRB CDR3 length was moderately but significantly reduced in all four CD4+ subsets of Type 1 diabetes patients. Reduced insertions and increased deletions marked VDJ junctions in type 1 diabetes patients. Patients and controls would share equally any PCR tilt toward shorter templates.

The source is a man between 18 and 35 years old with type 1 diabetes. V usage is TRBV5-1 and J usage is TRBJ2-7; 9 positions match TRBD1. Material: naive CD4+ T cells from blood. CDR3: CASSLDRGLSYEQYF. CDR3 nucleotide sequence: TGCGCCAGCAGCTTGGACAGGGGGCTGTCCTACGAGCAGTACTTC. The whole variable domain, filled in from reference TRBV5-1 and TRBJ2-7, reads KAGVTQTPRYLIKTRGQQVTLSCSPISGHRSVSWYQQTPGQGLQFLFEYFSETQRNKGNFPGRFSGRQFSNSRSEMNVSTLELGDSALYLCASSLDRGLSYEQYFGPGTRLTVT.